This TCR beta chain was sequenced in a study of human T cells and chemical hapten exposure. About the research overall: Predominantly women, the patients had alopecia areata, totalis or universalis.

Time point given: pre-sensitization, week 0. Stated treatment: therapeutic diphenylcyclopropenone sensitization with weekly scalp DPC. In TCRdb, the RACE reads were re-called with MiXCR into one record per CDR3 protein. The sample has 300,000 to 450,000 distinct CDR3 sequences, about 5.4% seen once. This CDR3 is 19 amino acids long. Germline CDR1 and CDR2: LNHDA and SQIVND (reference sequence). Deletions cut 3 bases from V and 0 bases from J, with 20 bases between. Source: whole blood, taken in connection with sensitization to the hapten diphenylcyclopropenone (DPC). V usage is TRBV19 and J usage is TRBJ2-2; D call uncertain. This clonotype was obtained from a woman aged 18-29 years with alopecia areata. Some clones in this sample may be carry-over from other donors' samples. The CDR3 region is CASSIGTTASTSNTGELFF. The CDR3 nucleotides are TGTGCCAGTAGTATCGGTACCACAGCCTCAACCTCGAACACCGGGGAGCTGTTTTTT.